Listed below are T cell receptor beta chains from one sample, sequenced in a study of Ad26.COV2.S vaccination and SARS-CoV-2 variants. This table comes from immunoSEQ multiplex PCR, and its TCRdb copy is limited to in-frame clones, with some not included. The profile shows hundreds of thousands of clones, over 75% of them singletons. Specimen: peripheral blood, collected in a trial of Ad26.COV2.S vaccine versus placebo. The receptors come from a person between 18 and 65 years old who received the Ad26.COV2.S COVID-19 vaccine or a placebo. CDR3s include the opening cysteine and the closing phenylalanine or tryptophan. Fields, in order: J gene, V gene, CDR3 protein.

>TRBJ1-6|TRBV4-3
CASSRGQGSPLHF
>TRBJ1-2|TRBV3-1/TRBV3-2
CASSQESVLGGYTF
>TRBJ2-2|TRBV4-3
CASRDSTGKGNTGELFF
>TRBJ2-5|TRBV18
CASSLGLAGGTSQETQYF
>TRBJ1-1|TRBV6-5
CASRHRDSRGAFF
>TRBJ2-5|TRBV3-1/TRBV3-2
CASSQEGRRVETQYF
>TRBJ2-5|TRBV29-1
CSVPRPVAETQYF
>TRBJ1-6|TRBV4-1
CASSHRTAEALHF
>TRBJ1-1|TRBV10-3
CATEDRENTEAFF
>TRBJ2-3|TRBV9
CASSVDSGGDTQYF
>TRBJ1-2|TRBV30
CAWIENYGYTF
>TRBJ1-4|TRBV6-5
CASRRSGGQNEKLFF
>TRBJ1-1|TRBV30
CAWETGHTEAFF
>TRBJ2-1|TRBV19
CASSIETHSYNEQFF
>TRBJ2-1|TRBV7-3
CASSLSSGDNEQFF
>TRBJ1-1|TRBV12-5
CASGLGVQSTEYNTEAFF
>TRBJ2-3|TRBV5-8
CASSLHSQGRTDTQYF
>TRBJ2-3|TRBV29-1
CSASPSGTSTDTQYF
>TRBJ1-5|TRBV3-1/TRBV3-2
CASSYGLSNQPQHF
>TRBJ2-7|TRBV27
CASSWGQGTYEQYF
>TRBJ1-5|TRBV24-1
CATSEHENQPQHF
>TRBJ1-1|TRBV12-3/TRBV12-4
CASSLVGGGAFF
>TRBJ2-1|TRBV11-3
CASSSAGTSYNEQFF
>TRBJ2-3|TRBV3-1/TRBV3-2
CASTQTGSGDTQYF
>TRBJ2-7|TRBV18
CASSPGTSYEQYF
>TRBJ2-3|TRBV4-3
CASSQEVASTDTQYF
>TRBJ2-1|TRBV5-5
CASSLGPRGGGNEQFF
>TRBJ2-7|TRBV5-1
CASSFNRGDEQYF
>TRBJ2-7|TRBV20-1
CGPGNSYEQYF
>TRBJ2-7|TRBV9
CASSPWDRSYEQYF
>TRBJ2-1|TRBV15
CATRERGYNEQFF
>TRBJ1-4|TRBV30
CAWSAFRGTNEKLFF
>TRBJ1-2|TRBV2
CASNDGPIGYGYTF
>TRBJ2-1|TRBV9
CASSPPGTQNNEQFF
>TRBJ2-7|TRBV3-1/TRBV3-2
CASSQVPGNTYEQYF
>TRBJ1-1|TRBV27
CASRAAPNTEAFF
>TRBJ1-6|TRBV13
CASSLNGDYSPLHF
>TRBJ2-5|TRBV2
CASSGDSGAIKSPQETQYF
>TRBJ2-3|TRBV3-1/TRBV3-2
CASSPWTIRGQDTQYF